Following are 14 T cell receptor beta chains from one sample sequenced in a study of blood T cell repertoires in COVID-19. Using immunoSEQ multiplex PCR, the repertoire was profiled, and TCRdb retains in-frame clones only, with some absent. The sample lists under 150,000 clones, 88% occurring once. The sequenced material came from peripheral blood. The source is a man aged 45 to 65 with active or convalescent COVID-19.

The chain links TRBV29-1 to TRBJ1-1, with D possibly being TRBD1 (5 bases). Germline V gene lookup returns CDR1 SQVTM and CDR2 ANQGSEA. The CDR3 consists of 14 residues. The V end was cut by 4 bases, the J end by 4 bases, with 16 bases between. The CDR3 DNA reads as TGCAGCGTTGGGGGCTTTGGGTCAGTCACTGAAGCTTTCTTT. It specifies CSVGGFGSVTEAFF.

The rearrangement uses TRBV28 and TRBJ1-2; D might be TRBD1 (5 bases). V was trimmed by 6 bases and J by 1 base, leaving 18 bases between them. The germline gives CDR1 MDHEN, CDR2 SYDVKM. The CDR3 is made up of 16 amino acids. CDR3 protein: CASSGMGGPFNYGYTF. Here the CDR3 DNA reads TGTGCCAGCAGCGGAATGGGGGGACCTTTTAACTATGGCTACACCTTC.

The chain joins TRBV6-5 to TRBJ2-1; 14 bases are a match to TRBD2. V was clipped by 3 bases and J by 9 bases; unmatched bases: 1. The CDR3 runs 14 residues. Germline CDR1 MNHEY, CDR2 SVGAGI. The CDR3, as DNA: TGTGCCAGCAGTTATGGACTAGCGGGAGGTGAGCAGTTCTTC. Protein sequence: CASSYGLAGGEQFF.

The CDR3 region is CASSLEKGSAEAFF. As DNA, the CDR3 is TGCGCCAGCAGCTTGGAAAAGGGGTCGGCTGAAGCTTTCTTT. The V call is TRBV5-1, the J call TRBJ1-1, with D perhaps TRBD1 (5 bases). The CDR3 totals 14 residues. Per germline, CDR1 SGHRS and CDR2 YFSETQ. Trimming removed 0 bases at V and 6 bases at J, with 12 bases between.

The chain couples TRBV19 to TRBJ1-6, with 7 positions matching TRBD1. J was trimmed by 10 bases and V by 5 bases; bases with no gene match: 14. The CDR3 runs to 16 residues. The germline V gene encodes CDR1 LNHDA and CDR2 SQIVND (reference sequence). The CDR3 DNA reads as TGTGCCAGTAGTCCCTTGGCTGCGAGGGGGCGATCACCCCTCCACTTT. Residues: CASSPLAARGRSPLHF.

The CDR3 reads CSVQPSNTGELFF. CDR3 in DNA: TGCAGCGTACAACCTTCGAACACCGGGGAGCTGTTTTTT. This sequence joins TRBV29-1 and TRBJ2-2, with no clear D. Trimming shortened V by 6 bases and J by 0 bases, and 8 bases separated the two germline ends. CDR3 length: 13 amino acids. The germline V gene encodes CDR1 SQVTM and CDR2 ANQGSEA.

This clone has a single count. The chain combines TRBV10-2 with TRBJ2-1; 7 bases agree with TRBD1. The CDR3 is made up of 15 amino acids. Germline CDR1 and CDR2: WSHSY and SAAADI. The junction had 9 bases not matched to a gene; V was cut back by 6 bases and J by 4 bases. CDR3 residues: CASRERGQFYNEQFF. In DNA form, the CDR3 reads TGCGCCAGCAGGGAGAGGGGACAGTTTTACAATGAGCAGTTCTTC.

V is TRBV6-6 and J is TRBJ1-6; 7 positions agree with TRBD1. V trimming: 2 bases; J trimming: 7 bases; junction bases outside the gene matches: 2. The germline V gene encodes CDR1 MNHNY and CDR2 SVGAGI (reference sequence). The CDR3 extends over 14 amino acids. The CDR3 here is CASSYRDSNSPLHF. CDR3 coding DNA: TGTGCCAGCAGTTACCGGGACAGCAATTCACCCCTCCACTTT.

This CDR3 reads CASSYGQGGNTIYF. The CDR3 DNA is TGTGCCAGCAGTTACGGGCAGGGGGGAAACACCATATATTTT. V gene TRBV6-5 combines with J gene TRBJ1-3; a weak D match, TRBD1 (6 bases). Germline assignment: CDR1 MNHEY and CDR2 SVGAGI. V dropped 2 bases and J dropped 4 bases, with 9 bases sitting between them. This CDR3 is 14 amino acids long.

The rearrangement uses TRBV10-3 and TRBJ1-1; weak D call: TRBD1 (6 bases). Germline V lookup: CDR1 ENHRY, CDR2 SYGVKD. CDR3 length: 11 residues. V lost 7 bases and J 7 bases, leaving 10 bases between the germline ends. CDR3 nucleotides: TGTGCCATCAACCAGGGGAGTGAAGCTTTCTTT. Translated, it gives CAINQGSEAFF.

This clone was observed a handful of times. This chain's CDR3 is CASSLFQGAYGYTF. The CDR3 DNA follows: TGTGCCAGCAGCTTGTTCCAGGGGGCCTATGGCTACACCTTC. The genes are TRBV5-6 and TRBJ1-2, with 8 bases identical to TRBD1. After removal of 1 base from V and 4 bases from J, the junction contained 3 bases not matched to a gene. This CDR3 has 14 amino acids. Germline V CDR1 and CDR2: SGHDT, YYEEEE. The full variable domain, its missing parts supplied by reference TRBV5-6 and TRBJ1-2, is DAGVTQSPTHLIKTRGQQVTLRCSPKSGHDTVSWYQQALGQGPQFIFQYYEEEERQRGNFPDRFSGHQFPNYSSELNVNALLLGDSALYLCASSLFQGAYGYTFGSGTRLTVV.

This chain connects TRBV24-1 to TRBJ2-1; D possibly corresponds to TRBD1 (5 bases). V was cut by 5 bases and J by 0 bases, with 16 bases left in between. The CDR3 has 17 residues. Germline V gene lookup returns CDR1 KGHDR and CDR2 SFDVKD. CDR3 protein: CATSAGLGQSSYNEQFF. The CDR3 DNA reads as TGTGCCACCAGTGCCGGCCTCGGACAAAGCTCCTACAATGAGCAGTTCTTC.

This chain links TRBV30 with TRBJ2-7, with TRBD1 as a possible D gene (6 bases). Germline assignment: CDR1 GTSNPN and CDR2 SVGIG (reference sequence). Trimming cost V 4 bases and J 6 bases, with 10 bases left between them. The CDR3 has 11 amino acids. The CDR3 DNA follows: TGTGCCTGGACGGACAGTCGCGAGCAGTACTTC. Its protein product is CAWTDSREQYF.

Only one count was recorded for this clone. The gene calls are TRBV4-1 and TRBJ2-2; tentatively, D is TRBD2 (6 bases). V was pared by 5 bases and J by 5 bases, with 15 bases between. The CDR3 contains 15 residues. Germline V gives CDR1 MGHRA, CDR2 YSYEKL. CDR3 in amino acids: CASSRGQEGTGELFF. Here the CDR3 DNA reads TGCGCCAGCAGCAGAGGGCAGGAGGGGACCGGGGAGCTGTTTTTT.